This T cell receptor (beta chain) was observed in a study of Graves' ophthalmopathy and Graves' hyperthyroidism. Regarding the study as a whole: Blood samples also showed most expanded thyroid clonotypes exceeding 0.001 frequency.

As the template, RNA transcripts were used to amplify TCR beta CDR3 regions. RT-PCR was first run with HTBI primers, then multiplex PCR in a second round. Via MiXCR, TCRdb re-called the multiplex PCR reads, giving one row per CDR3 protein. The sample contains about 550,000 distinct CDR3 sequences, approximately 37% of which appear only once. Diagnostic conclusions were grounded in clinical symptoms, serum thyroxine, TRAb, thyroid ultrasound and orbital computed tomography. This clonotype came up many times. The antigen is undetermined. Germline V CDR1 and CDR2: SNHLY, FYNNEI. Trimming took 4 bases from V and 2 from J, leaving 9 bases between them. This CDR3 spans 13 amino acids.

This receptor was obtained from an adult man with Graves' hyperthyroidism. The sequenced material came from peripheral blood or thyroid tissue (not recorded which). The chain has TRBV2 and TRBJ2-7; D gene uncertain. The CDR3 DNA reads as TGTGCCAGCAGTGGCGACATAGCCTACGAGCAGTACTTC. Its translation: CASSGDIAYEQYF.